The T cell receptor (beta chain) under discussion was sequenced for a study of T cells in Graves' hyperthyroidism and ophthalmopathy. Whole-study results and caveats: Among thyroid clonotypes expanded above 0.001, most also appeared in blood.

Amplification yielded TCR beta CDR3 regions, with RNA transcripts as the source. Primed by the HTBI set, a first-round RT-PCR was run on the TCR CDR3. TCRdb used MiXCR to reprocess the multiplex PCR reads, holding one entry per CDR3 protein. The sample carries fewer than 650,000 distinct CDR3 sequences, roughly 14% recorded once. Trimming shortened V by 2 bases and J by 5 bases, and 13 bases separated the two germline ends. The V gene's germline CDR1 is SGHNT and CDR2 YYREEE (reference sequence). The CDR3 length is 15 residues. Regarding this clonotype: The antigen remains undetermined. This may come from a read error, since a much larger clone is one base off.

This sequence joins TRBV5-4 and TRBJ2-2; a weak D match, TRBD1 (6 bases). The source of this sequence is a woman in her thirties or forties with Graves' ophthalmopathy. Sequences were obtained from blood. The CDR3 sequence is CASSLMGQGTGELFF. DNA of the CDR3: TGTGCCAGCAGCTTAATGGGGCAGGGGACCGGGGAGCTGTTTTTT.